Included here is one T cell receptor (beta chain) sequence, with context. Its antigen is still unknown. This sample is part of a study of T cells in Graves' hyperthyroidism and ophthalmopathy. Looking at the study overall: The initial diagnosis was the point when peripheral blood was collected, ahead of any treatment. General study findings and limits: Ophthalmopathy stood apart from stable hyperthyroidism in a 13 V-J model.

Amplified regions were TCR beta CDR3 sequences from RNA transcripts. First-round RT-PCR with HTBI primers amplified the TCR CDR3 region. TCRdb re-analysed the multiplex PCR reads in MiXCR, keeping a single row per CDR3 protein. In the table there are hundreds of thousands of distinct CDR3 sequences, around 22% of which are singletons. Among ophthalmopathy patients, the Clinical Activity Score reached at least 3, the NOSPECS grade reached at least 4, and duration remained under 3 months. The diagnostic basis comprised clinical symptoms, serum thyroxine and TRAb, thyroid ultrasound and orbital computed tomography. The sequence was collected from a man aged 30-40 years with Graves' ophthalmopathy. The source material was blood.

DNA for the CDR3: TGTGCCAGCAGCTGGGACGGACCCTACGAGCAGTACTTC. It is translated as CASSWDGPYEQYF. The V and J genes are TRBV7-9 and TRBJ2-7, with D perhaps TRBD1 or TRBD2 (5 bases each). V lost 4 bases to trimming and J lost 2 bases, with 9 bases between them. The CDR3 extends over 13 amino acids. In germline, CDR1 is SEHNR, CDR2 FQNEAQ (reference sequence).